Listed here are 18 T cell receptor beta chains from one sample, sequenced in a study of Ad26.COV2.S vaccination and SARS-CoV-2 variants. Clones were sequenced by immunoSEQ multiplex PCR, and TCRdb holds only the in-frame ones, with some missing. The sample includes about 450,000 clones, roughly 89% of them seen just once. Treatment defined: 15 to 20 received Ad26.COV2.S at low or high dose, single or two shots; roughly 5 received placebo; per-sample allocation not given. Sampling was performed 63 days after the first vaccine or placebo injection. The source was peripheral blood, collected in a trial of Ad26.COV2.S vaccine versus placebo. The receptors originated from a person between 18 and 59 years old who received the Ad26.COV2.S COVID-19 vaccine or a placebo.

This clone was seen only once. The CDR3 region has the DNA TGTGCCAGCAGCTTAGTAGGGGGCGCAGGGCAGCCCCAGCATTTT. This translates into CASSLVGGAGQPQHF. The J gene is TRBJ1-5, the V gene TRBV7-9, with 7 positions matching TRBD1. The germline CDR1 and CDR2 sequences are SEHNR and FQNEAQ (reference sequence). CDR3 length equals 15 residues. V gave up 1 base and J gave up 7 bases; unmatched junction bases: 7. The full variable domain, with the rest looked up from reference TRBV7-9 and TRBJ1-5, is DTGVSQNPRHKITKRGQNVTFRCDPISEHNRLYWYRQTLGQGPEFLTYFQNEAQLEKSRLLSDRFSAERPKGSFSTLEIQRTEQGDSAMYLCASSLVGGAGQPQHFGDGTRLSIL.

This CDR3 is CASSERVEVAKNIQYF. The CDR3 DNA sequence: TGTGCCAGCAGTGAAAGGGTTGAGGTAGCCAAAAACATTCAGTACTTC. The chain recombines TRBV2 with TRBJ2-4; D unclear. The CDR3 totals 16 residues. The germline V and J ends were trimmed by 2 bases and 0 bases, with 11 bases remaining between them. Germline CDR1 and CDR2: SNHLY and FYNNEI.

The DNA of the CDR3 is TGTGCCAGCAGCCCAATCCGATCGGAGACCCAGTACTTC. Its protein product is CASSPIRSETQYF. V gene TRBV7-2 combines with J gene TRBJ2-5, with D unclear. Germline CDR1 SGHTA, CDR2 FQGNSA. The length of the CDR3 is 13 residues. Trimming took 5 bases from V and 5 from J, leaving 12 bases between them.

The CDR3 spells CASSDRANQPQHF. The CDR3 DNA reads TGTGCCAGCAGCGACAGGGCGAATCAGCCCCAGCATTTT. The chain combines TRBV6-6 with TRBJ1-5, with 7 bases identical to TRBD1. The CDR3 consists of 13 residues. Germline CDR1 MNHNY, CDR2 SVGAGI (reference sequence). V lost 6 bases to trimming and J lost 4 bases; unmatched junction nucleotides: 3.

CDR3 region: CASSSRGLGYGYTF. The DNA for the CDR3 is TGTGCCAGCAGCTCCAGGGGGCTTGGCTATGGCTACACCTTC. This chain links TRBV7-8 with TRBJ1-2; 8 bases are a match to TRBD1. CDR1 and CDR2 (germline): SGHVS, FQNEAQ. The CDR3 totals 14 residues. The V and J ends lost 4 bases and 4 bases, in that order; junction bases with no gene match: 5.

The gene calls are TRBV4-3 and TRBJ2-1, with unresolved D. The length of the CDR3 is 15 residues. Germline CDR1 reads LGHNA; CDR2 reads YSLEER. V was trimmed by 6 bases and J by 0 bases, leaving 12 bases between them. The DNA of the CDR3 is TGCGCCAGCAGTGGGAAGAGATTCTCCTACAATGAGCAGTTCTTC. Translated, it gives CASSGKRFSYNEQFF.

V is TRBV5-1 and J is TRBJ1-1; TRBD1 might be the D (5 bases). Germline V gene data show CDR1 as SGHRS and CDR2 as YFSETQ. V lost 4 bases and J 1 base, leaving 11 bases between the germline ends. This CDR3 region has 14 residues. CDR3: CASSQGQSNTEAFF. DNA of the CDR3: TGCGCCAGCAGCCAAGGACAATCGAACACTGAAGCTTTCTTT.

The V and J genes are TRBV9 and TRBJ1-1; TRBD1 matches 11 bases. The CDR3 length is 17 residues. Germline V gives CDR1 SGDLS, CDR2 YYNGEE. V lost 4 bases, J lost 1 base, and 9 bases stayed unmatched. The CDR3 DNA is TGTGCCAGCAGCCGGGGAGGGACAGGGGGAGAGAACACTGAAGCTTTCTTT. Residues: CASSRGGTGGENTEAFF.

This clone was recorded once. For the CDR3, the DNA is TGTGCCAGCAGTGTATCAAGGCCCGATCAGCCCCAGCATTTT. As protein: CASSVSRPDQPQHF. The chain links TRBV2 to TRBJ1-5; D is unclear. With 4 bases removed from V and 5 bases from J, the gap between germline ends came to 12 bases. The CDR3 contains 14 residues. Germline V CDR1 and CDR2: SNHLY, FYNNEI.

The chain combines TRBV6-1 with TRBJ2-1; weak D call: TRBD2 (5 bases). The CDR3 length is 15 residues. Germline V lookup: CDR1 MNHNS, CDR2 SASEGT. The V end was cut by 3 bases, the J end by 6 bases, with 15 bases between. This CDR3 is CASSEWSLRGNEQFF. In DNA, the CDR3 is TGTGCCAGCAGTGAGTGGTCACTACGGGGCAATGAGCAGTTCTTC.

This clone appeared a few times. This chain connects TRBV5-1 to TRBJ1-2; D unresolved. This CDR3 is built from 11 residues. The germline V and J ends were trimmed by 4 bases and 10 bases, with 11 bases remaining between them. Germline assignment: CDR1 SGHRS and CDR2 YFSETQ. This CDR3 is CASSRGEDYTF. The CDR3 coding sequence is TGCGCCAGCAGCCGGGGAGAGGACTACACCTTC.

This clone was observed once. V is TRBV11-3 and J is TRBJ2-7, with 7 bases matching TRBD1. The CDR3 totals 13 residues. Germline CDR1 reads SGHNT; CDR2 reads YENEEA. V lost 5 bases and J lost 2; bases outside the gene matches: 3. The CDR3 DNA reads TGTGCCAGCAGCCCGACAGGGACCTACGAGCAGTACGTC. This encodes CASSPTGTYEQYV.

The V and J genes are TRBV10-2 and TRBJ1-1; a weak D match, TRBD1 (6 bases). Germline V gene data show CDR1 as WSHSY and CDR2 as SAAADI. This CDR3 has 18 residues. V was clipped by 0 bases and J by 0 bases, with 17 bases between them. In DNA, the CDR3 is TGCGCCAGCAGTGAGTCGGTGGGGGCCGCGTTCATGAACACTGAAGCTTTCTTT. This encodes CASSESVGAAFMNTEAFF.

This clone showed up just a few times. This same CDR3 is encoded by further DNA sequences in the sample. The J gene is TRBJ1-1, the V gene TRBV12-3 or TRBV12-4, with D maybe TRBD1 (5 bases). This CDR3 is built from 13 residues. V was pared by 5 bases and J by 1 base, with 8 bases between. CDR3 sequence reads: CASSPGQNTEAFF. CDR3 DNA: TGTGCCAGCAGTCCCGGACAGAACACTGAAGCTTTCTTT.

The chain carries TRBV24-1 and TRBJ2-1; no clear D gene. CDR1 is KGHDR and CDR2 is SFDVKD in the germline V gene. This CDR3 is built from 12 residues. Trimming took off 4 bases at V and 11 bases at J, with 11 bases between the two ends. The CDR3 coding sequence is TGTGCCACCAGTGAGGGAAGCTACCAGCAGTTCTTC. It yields the protein CATSEGSYQQFF.

In this sample, this clone turned up many times. DNA for the CDR3: TGTGCCAGCAGCCATTTACGGGAGACCCAGTACTTC. This sequence encodes CASSHLRETQYF. The chain employs TRBV3-1 (or the pseudogene TRBV3-2) and TRBJ2-5; D unresolved. The V end lost 3 bases, the J end lost 5 bases, and 7 bases lay between the germline ends. Germline assignment: CDR1 LGHDT and CDR2 YNNKEL (reference sequence). There are 12 residues in the CDR3.

V is TRBV18 and J is TRBJ1-3; D is unresolved. The germline V and J ends were trimmed by 3 bases and 0 bases, with 9 bases remaining between them. CDR1 KGHSH and CDR2 LQKENI come from the germline V gene. The CDR3 is 15 amino acids. CDR3 in DNA: TGTGCCAGCTCACCGACGGTTATCTCTGGAAACACCATATATTTT. It translates to CASSPTVISGNTIYF.

V usage is TRBV28 and J usage is TRBJ1-3; 7 bases are shared with TRBD1. The CDR3 has 12 amino acids. Germline CDR1 and CDR2: MDHEN and SYDVKM. The V segment lost 4 bases and the J segment 8 bases; nucleotides outside the gene matches: 2. CDR3 sequence reads: CASSWTGYTIYF. Written as DNA, the CDR3 is TGTGCCAGCAGTTGGACAGGCTACACCATATATTTT.